This is a list of T cell receptor beta chains from one sample in a study of human T cells and chemical hapten exposure. TCRdb re-called the RACE reads with MiXCR, one entry per CDR3 protein. There are more than 75,000 distinct CDR3 sequences in the sample; roughly 8.6% occur only once, and approximately 1.5% lies in the top ten. The sequenced sample consisted of whole blood. The receptors stem from a male donor in good health. Some clones in this sample may be carry-over from other donors' samples. Both conserved end residues are part of each CDR3. The order of the fields is V gene, clone size, J gene, D gene, CDR3 protein, CDR3 DNA. D genes are given only for firm matches. Clone size is stated in some rows and not others, as once, few, many or a class when expanded.

V gene: TRBV7-2
clone size: few
J gene: TRBJ1-2
D gene: -
CDR3 protein: CASSLALEGYTF
CDR3 DNA: TGTGCCAGCAGCTTAGCGTTAGAGGGCTACACCTTC

V gene: TRBV6-6
clone size: -
J gene: TRBJ1-1
D gene: -
CDR3 protein: CASSYSEEYGEAFF
CDR3 DNA: TGTGCCAGCAGTTACTCTGAGGAGTATGGTGAAGCTTTCTTT

V gene: TRBV12-3/TRBV12-4
clone size: few
J gene: TRBJ2-2
D gene: -
CDR3 protein: CASDKPRDTGELFF
CDR3 DNA: TGTGCCAGTGACAAGCCAAGGGACACCGGGGAGCTGTTTTTT

V gene: TRBV20-1
clone size: -
J gene: TRBJ1-5
D gene: TRBD1
CDR3 protein: CSAEQGTDQPQHF
CDR3 DNA: TGCAGTGCTGAACAGGGGACGGATCAGCCCCAGCATTTT

V gene: TRBV12-3/TRBV12-4
clone size: few
J gene: TRBJ2-7
D gene: -
CDR3 protein: CASTHSYEQYF
CDR3 DNA: TGTGCCAGCACCCACTCCTACGAGCAGTACTTC

V gene: TRBV13
clone size: few
J gene: TRBJ2-7
D gene: TRBD2
CDR3 protein: CASSSTSGRYEQYF
CDR3 DNA: TGTGCCAGCAGCTCGACTAGCGGGAGGTACGAGCAGTACTTC

V gene: TRBV27
clone size: -
J gene: TRBJ1-5
D gene: -
CDR3 protein: CASSSEAGLHNQPQHF
CDR3 DNA: TGTGCCAGCAGCTCAGAAGCGGGCCTCCACAATCAGCCCCAGCATTTT

V gene: TRBV7-2
clone size: many
J gene: TRBJ1-6
D gene: -
CDR3 protein: CASSLRQGDGFNSPLHF
CDR3 DNA: TGTGCCAGCAGCTTAAGGCAGGGCGACGGGTTTAATTCACCCCTCCACTTT

V gene: TRBV30
clone size: many
J gene: TRBJ1-3
D gene: -
CDR3 protein: CAWSWGSSGNTIYF
CDR3 DNA: TGTGCCTGGAGTTGGGGGAGCTCTGGAAACACCATATATTTT

V gene: TRBV6-5
clone size: few
J gene: TRBJ1-2
D gene: -
CDR3 protein: CASSNTAAYGYTF
CDR3 DNA: TGTGCCAGCAGTAATACAGCGGCCTATGGCTACACCTTC

V gene: TRBV5-1
clone size: -
J gene: TRBJ2-1
D gene: -
CDR3 protein: CASSLPLETLNEQFF
CDR3 DNA: TGCGCCAGCAGCTTACCGCTAGAAACGCTCAATGAGCAGTTCTTC

V gene: TRBV29-1
clone size: -
J gene: TRBJ2-2
D gene: TRBD1
CDR3 protein: CSVVDRVDTGELFF
CDR3 DNA: TGCAGCGTCGTGGACAGGGTGGACACCGGGGAGCTGTTTTTT

V gene: TRBV11-1
clone size: many
J gene: TRBJ2-7
D gene: TRBD2
CDR3 protein: CASSTTSGDYYEQYF
CDR3 DNA: TGTGCCAGCAGTACAACTAGCGGGGACTACTACGAGCAGTACTTC

V gene: TRBV29-1
clone size: many
J gene: TRBJ2-1
D gene: TRBD2
CDR3 protein: CSVCPGLAPEQFF
CDR3 DNA: TGCAGCGTTTGCCCGGGACTAGCTCCTGAGCAGTTCTTC

V gene: TRBV10-3
clone size: -
J gene: TRBJ2-7
D gene: TRBD2
CDR3 protein: CAISESLASGNREQYF
CDR3 DNA: TGTGCCATCAGTGAGTCATTGGCTAGCGGGAACCGAGAGCAGTACTTC

V gene: TRBV20-1
clone size: many
J gene: TRBJ2-3
D gene: -
CDR3 protein: CSAKSGSTDTQYF
CDR3 DNA: TGCAGTGCTAAGAGCGGAAGCACAGATACGCAGTATTTT

V gene: TRBV5-4
clone size: -
J gene: TRBJ1-5
D gene: -
CDR3 protein: CASSEVLRSNQPQHF
CDR3 DNA: TGTGCCAGCAGCGAGGTTTTGCGGAGCAATCAGCCCCAGCATTTT

V gene: TRBV5-4
clone size: few
J gene: TRBJ1-1
D gene: TRBD1
CDR3 protein: CASSPRRTGGTEAFF
CDR3 DNA: TGTGCCAGCAGCCCGAGGAGGACAGGGGGCACTGAAGCTTTCTTC

V gene: TRBV16
clone size: few
J gene: TRBJ1-2
D gene: -
CDR3 protein: CASSQMGSDAGYTF
CDR3 DNA: TGTGCCAGCAGCCAAATGGGGTCAGATGCTGGCTACACCTTC

V gene: TRBV5-1
clone size: few
J gene: TRBJ2-7
D gene: TRBD2
CDR3 protein: CASSFGAASGPSYEQYF
CDR3 DNA: TGCGCCAGCAGCTTCGGGGCGGCTAGCGGGCCGTCCTACGAGCAGTACTTC

V gene: TRBV25-1
clone size: few
J gene: TRBJ1-1
D gene: TRBD1
CDR3 protein: CASSAIGQGNTEAFF
CDR3 DNA: TGTGCCAGCAGCGCCATAGGACAGGGGAACACTGAAGCTTTCTTT

V gene: TRBV20-1
clone size: many
J gene: TRBJ1-2
D gene: -
CDR3 protein: CSARDRETNVYGYTF
CDR3 DNA: TGCAGTGCTAGAGATAGGGAGACAAACGTCTATGGCTACACCTTC

V gene: TRBV10-3
clone size: few
J gene: TRBJ2-3
D gene: -
CDR3 protein: CAISRGDTDTQYF
CDR3 DNA: TGTGCCATCAGCAGGGGGGACACAGATACGCAGTATTTT

V gene: TRBV6-6
clone size: -
J gene: TRBJ2-5
D gene: TRBD2
CDR3 protein: CASSYSWGGQETQYF
CDR3 DNA: TGTGCCAGCAGCTATAGCTGGGGGGGCCAAGAGACCCAGTACTTC

V gene: TRBV9
clone size: -
J gene: TRBJ2-3
D gene: TRBD1
CDR3 protein: CASSPITSSDRGSTDTQYF
CDR3 DNA: TGTGCCAGCAGCCCTATCACGAGCTCGGACAGGGGAAGCACAGATACGCAGTATTTT

V gene: TRBV11-3
clone size: few
J gene: TRBJ2-3
D gene: -
CDR3 protein: CASSLERPGTQYF
CDR3 DNA: TGTGCCAGCAGCTTAGAAAGACCGGGTACGCAGTATTTT

V gene: TRBV5-1
clone size: many
J gene: TRBJ1-1
D gene: TRBD1
CDR3 protein: CASSWGPGQGATEAFF
CDR3 DNA: TGCGCCAGCAGCTGGGGTCCGGGACAGGGGGCAACTGAAGCTTTCTTT

V gene: TRBV5-1
clone size: many
J gene: TRBJ1-5
D gene: TRBD1
CDR3 protein: CASSPGQGGNQPQHF
CDR3 DNA: TGCGCCAGCAGCCCGGGACAGGGCGGCAATCAGCCCCAGCATTTT

V gene: TRBV6-6
clone size: -
J gene: TRBJ1-4
D gene: TRBD1
CDR3 protein: CASSFVGTGNEKLFF
CDR3 DNA: TGTGCCAGCAGTTTCGTCGGGACAGGGAACGAAAAACTGTTTTTT

V gene: TRBV29-1
clone size: -
J gene: TRBJ2-2
D gene: -
CDR3 protein: CSASVGPPNTGELFF
CDR3 DNA: TGCAGCGCTTCGGTTGGCCCCCCGAACACCGGGGAGCTGTTTTTT

V gene: TRBV12-3/TRBV12-4
clone size: -
J gene: TRBJ2-7
D gene: -
CDR3 protein: CASSSPGKGGPSYEQYF
CDR3 DNA: TGTGCCAGCAGTTCCCCCGGGAAGGGGGGCCCTTCCTACGAGCAGTACTTC

V gene: TRBV7-9
clone size: -
J gene: TRBJ2-2
D gene: TRBD2
CDR3 protein: CASSLTPGLEATGELFF
CDR3 DNA: TGTGCCAGCAGCCTTACCCCGGGACTAGAAGCCACCGGGGAGCTGTTTTTT

V gene: TRBV15
clone size: few
J gene: TRBJ2-1
D gene: TRBD2
CDR3 protein: CATSRDRQAGGFQFF
CDR3 DNA: TGTGCCACCAGCAGAGATAGGCAAGCGGGAGGCTTTCAGTTCTTC

V gene: TRBV29-1
clone size: few
J gene: TRBJ1-1
D gene: TRBD1
CDR3 protein: CSGGQMNTEAFF
CDR3 DNA: TGCAGCGGGGGACAGATGAACACTGAAGCTTTCTTT

V gene: TRBV7-2
clone size: few
J gene: TRBJ2-3
D gene: -
CDR3 protein: CASSLGWGTQYF
CDR3 DNA: TGTGCCAGCAGCTTAGGATGGGGTACGCAGTATTTT

V gene: TRBV6-5
clone size: -
J gene: TRBJ2-2
D gene: TRBD1
CDR3 protein: CASSPRDRFTGELFF
CDR3 DNA: TGTGCCAGCAGTCCCCGGGACAGGTTCACCGGGGAGCTGTTTTTT

V gene: TRBV7-8
clone size: -
J gene: TRBJ1-5
D gene: -
CDR3 protein: CASSPRDRLASGNQPQHF
CDR3 DNA: TGTGCCAGCAGCCCGAGGGACCGATTGGCCTCTGGCAATCAGCCCCAGCATTTT

V gene: TRBV6-2/TRBV6-3
clone size: -
J gene: TRBJ2-7
D gene: -
CDR3 protein: CASSFGVTYEQYF
CDR3 DNA: TGTGCCAGCAGTTTCGGGGTCACCTACGAGCAGTACTTC

V gene: TRBV4-3
clone size: -
J gene: TRBJ1-4
D gene: TRBD1
CDR3 protein: CASSQEDRRTEKLFF
CDR3 DNA: TGCGCCAGCAGCCAAGAGGACAGGAGAACTGAAAAACTGTTTTTT

V gene: TRBV27
clone size: few
J gene: TRBJ2-7
D gene: -
CDR3 protein: CASSPSSGALEQYF
CDR3 DNA: TGTGCCAGCAGTCCGTCCTCAGGTGCCCTCGAGCAGTACTTC

V gene: TRBV7-9
clone size: once
J gene: TRBJ1-4
D gene: TRBD1
CDR3 protein: CASSLMTGRLFF
CDR3 DNA: TGTGCCAGCAGCTTGATGACAGGGCGACTGTTTTTT

V gene: TRBV6-6
clone size: -
J gene: TRBJ2-3
D gene: -
CDR3 protein: CASSYSQVTDTQYF
CDR3 DNA: TGTGCCAGCAGTTACTCCCAGGTGACAGATACGCAGTATTTT

V gene: TRBV28
clone size: few
J gene: TRBJ1-5
D gene: -
CDR3 protein: CASSSPTGLLSNQPQHF
CDR3 DNA: TGTGCCAGCAGTTCTCCTACGGGACTGCTGAGCAATCAGCCCCAGCATTTT

V gene: TRBV6-4
clone size: many
J gene: TRBJ2-3
D gene: -
CDR3 protein: CASSDEAGTDTQYF
CDR3 DNA: TGTGCCAGCAGTGACGAGGCAGGCACAGATACGCAGTATTTT

V gene: TRBV27
clone size: -
J gene: TRBJ2-1
D gene: TRBD2
CDR3 protein: CASSSPGLAGEQFF
CDR3 DNA: TGTGCCAGCAGTTCACCCGGACTAGCCGGTGAGCAGTTCTTC